The table lists the clone carrying this TCR beta chain with a count of one. Methods used by the authors: Amplification of reference gene primers provided the estimated nucleated cell counts. TCRdb's copy holds only in-frame clones and misses some; the assay was immunoSEQ multiplex PCR. The DNA was the basis for D and trimming; V, J and clone size are from that table. The table lists 150,000 to 200,000 clones, about 90% of them singletons, with approximately 21% in the top ten. The data were obtained in a study of blood T cell repertoires in COVID-19. Study as a whole: Samples came from the United States, Italy and Spain, spanning acute and convalescent COVID-19. Sample material is recorded as cDNA or gDNA derived from T cells, B-cell-depleted T cells, or PBMCs.

V lost 8 bases and J lost 3, with 19 bases in between. Germline CDR1 reads MNHEY; CDR2 reads SVGAGI. The CDR3 contains 15 residues. The specimen was peripheral blood. The source of this sequence is a man in his sixties with active or convalescent COVID-19. The chain is built from TRBV6-5 and TRBJ1-1; no definite D call. In DNA, the CDR3 is TGTGCCAGCCATCTGAGCCGGCACGGGGACACTGAAGCTTTCTTT. Translated: CASHLSRHGDTEAFF.